These 27 T cell receptor beta chains were all obtained from the same sample, sequenced in a study of early T cells in non-severe SARS-CoV-2 infection. TCRdb fed the 5' RACE reads into MiXCR, producing one record per CDR3 protein. The table shows fewer than 85,000 distinct CDR3 sequences, with over 9% occurring only once. The sequencing sample was made of whole blood. These receptors were taken from an adult who was a healthcare worker with PCR-confirmed SARS-CoV-2 infection or an uninfected control (not recorded which).

There are a few counts of this clonotype. The rearrangement uses TRBV28 and TRBJ2-1; D not resolved. CDR3 length: 14 residues. CDR1 is MDHEN, CDR2 SYDVKM, per germline. V was clipped by 3 bases and J by 2 bases, with 8 bases between them. The CDR3 region is CASSLPTTYNEQFF. The CDR3 nucleotides read TGTGCCAGCAGTTTGCCCACTACCTACAATGAGCAGTTCTTC. The full variable domain, rest sourced from reference TRBV28 and TRBJ2-1, is DVKVTQSSRYLVKRTGEKVFLECVQDMDHENMFWYRQDPGLGLRLIYFSYDVKMKEKGDIPEGYSVSREKKERFSLILESASTNQTSMYLCASSLPTTYNEQFFGPGTRLTVL.

V is TRBV20-1 and J is TRBJ2-5, with 8 bases lining up with TRBD2. CDR1 and CDR2 (germline): DFQATT, SNEGSKA (reference sequence). CDR3 length equals 18 residues. V gave up 5 bases and J gave up 5 bases; unmatched junction bases: 22. Here the CDR3 DNA reads TGCAGTGCTCCGGCCCCGAGGATTCAAAGCGGGAGTGGTGAGACCCAGTACTTC. It specifies CSAPAPRIQSGSGETQYF.

This chain links TRBV20-1 with TRBJ1-6; the D gene is possibly TRBD1 (5 bases). Trimming pared 5 bases from V and 7 bases from J, leaving 12 bases between. CDR1 is DFQATT, CDR2 SNEGSKA, per germline (reference sequence). This CDR3 spans 13 amino acids. CDR3 in amino acids: CSASGTTNSPLHF. In nucleotides, the CDR3 is TGCAGTGCTTCCGGGACGACAAATTCACCCCTCCACTTT.

The rearrangement joins TRBV14 to TRBJ2-7; TRBD2 agrees at 7 bases. The length of the CDR3 is 12 residues. The V and J ends lost 4 bases and 6 bases, in that order; junction bases with no gene match: 3. Germline CDR1 reads SGHDN; CDR2 reads FVKESK. CDR3 protein: CASSRGGFEQYF. The CDR3, as DNA: TGTGCCAGCAGCCGGGGAGGGTTCGAGCAGTACTTC.

V usage is TRBV7-3 and J usage is TRBJ2-1; no definite D call. The CDR3 consists of 12 residues. Deletions cut 4 bases from V and 15 bases from J, with 16 bases between. Germline CDR1 is SGHTA and CDR2 is FQGTGA. The CDR3 loop reads CASSSGSRLLFF. CDR3 DNA sequence: TGTGCCAGCAGCTCTGGTAGTAGGCTTCTGTTCTTC. Combining the CDR3 with reference TRBV7-3 and TRBJ2-1 gives the whole variable domain GAGVSQTPSNKVTEKGKYVELRCDPISGHTALYWYRQSLGQGPEFLIYFQGTGAADDSGLPNDRFFAVRPEGSVSTLKIQRTERGDSAVYLCASSSGSRLLFFGPGTRLTVL.

This clonotype was seen ten or more times. The chain links TRBV7-3 to TRBJ2-1; no firm D call. V shed 5 bases and J shed 5 bases, with 7 bases lying between them. This CDR3 comprises 12 residues. From germline, CDR1 is SGHTA and CDR2 FQGTGA. The DNA of the CDR3 is TGTGCCAGCAGCCTAAAGAACAATGAGCAGTTCTTC. It translates to CASSLKNNEQFF.

This clonotype was detected many times. The chain joins TRBV19 to TRBJ2-1; perhaps TRBD2 as D (6 bases). The CDR3 extends over 15 amino acids. Per the germline V gene, CDR1 is LNHDA and CDR2 is SQIVND (reference sequence). The ends were cut back, 6 bases at V and 0 bases at J, with 12 bases in the middle. CDR3 amino acids: CASSRDSSSYNEQFF. The CDR3 DNA reads as TGTGCCAGTAGCCGGGACTCGAGCTCCTACAATGAGCAGTTCTTC.

At least ten counts were recorded for this clonotype. V and J are TRBV12-5 and TRBJ2-1; 8 bases map to TRBD2. The V gene end was trimmed by 5 bases and the J gene end by 6 bases; junction bases not matched to a gene: 12. This CDR3 comprises 16 residues. The germline V gene has CDR1 LGHNT and CDR2 FRNRAP. CDR3 residues: CASGMDPGSGSNEQFF. Written as DNA, the CDR3 is TGTGCTAGTGGTATGGACCCGGGAAGCGGGAGCAATGAGCAGTTCTTC.

This clonotype was counted at least ten times. The chain has TRBV18 and TRBJ1-2; TRBD1 matches at 7 bases. CDR3 length: 15 amino acids. The V segment lost 1 base and the J segment 4 bases; nucleotides outside the gene matches: 6. The germline V gene has CDR1 KGHSH and CDR2 LQKENI. CDR3 nucleotides: TGTGCCAGCTCACCACAGCCGACAGGGCTCTATGGCTACACCTTC. Translated: CASSPQPTGLYGYTF.

Ten or more counts support this clonotype. The J gene is TRBJ1-1, the V gene TRBV27; D not certain. The length of the CDR3 is 13 residues. From germline, CDR1 is MNHEY and CDR2 SMNVEV (reference sequence). The V gene lost 1 base and the J gene lost 6 bases, with 9 bases spanning the gap. The CDR3 sequence is CASSLYRQSEAFF. The DNA for the CDR3 is TGTGCCAGCAGTTTATATAGGCAGTCTGAAGCTTTCTTT.

At least ten counts were recorded for this clonotype. At one boundary the junction diverges from the germline segment, which might be a read error. V and J are TRBV12-3 or TRBV12-4 and TRBJ2-3; D not resolved. The length of the CDR3 is 12 residues. CDR3 in amino acids: CASRLVVDTQYF. CDR3 nucleotide sequence: TGTGCCAGCAGATTAGTAGTAGATACGCAGTATTTT.

This clonotype showed up many times. The V gene is TRBV5-1, the J gene TRBJ2-1; 11 bases align to TRBD2. The CDR3 runs 18 residues. Germline lookup yields CDR1 SGHRS and CDR2 YFSETQ. Trimming took 0 bases from V and 10 from J; bases not matched to a gene: 15. The CDR3 DNA sequence: TGCGCCAGCAGCTTGGCCCGAGGAATACTAGCGGGAGAGGGGGAGCAGTTCTTC. Translated, it gives CASSLARGILAGEGEQFF.

This clonotype showed up just a few times. The chain employs TRBV18 and TRBJ1-5, with 8 bases fitting TRBD1. The CDR3 covers 13 residues. The germline CDR1 and CDR2 sequences are KGHSH and LQKENI. The J segment lost 7 bases and the V segment lost 5 bases, leaving 4 bases of the junction unmatched. In nucleotides, the CDR3 is TGTGCCAGCTCATTACAGGGGGACCAGCCCCAGCATTTT. It yields the protein CASSLQGDQPQHF.

This clonotype was recorded many times. The rearrangement joins TRBV20-1 to TRBJ2-6, with 9 bases identical to TRBD1. The V gene end was trimmed by 5 bases and the J gene end by 4 bases; junction bases not matched to a gene: 9. This CDR3 is 16 amino acids long. Germline V gene data show CDR1 as DFQATT and CDR2 as SNEGSKA (reference sequence). DNA for the CDR3: TGCAGTGCTGATACAGGGGGCGTCTCAGGGGCCAACGTCCTGACTTTC. It codes for CSADTGGVSGANVLTF.

This clonotype occurred many times. The CDR3: CASMGPGVRGYTF. In DNA form, the CDR3 reads TGTGCCAGCATGGGCCCGGGGGTGAGGGGCTACACCTTC. J is TRBJ1-2 and V is TRBV12-3 or TRBV12-4; tentatively, D is TRBD1 (5 bases). Deletions cut 7 bases from V and 8 bases from J, with 17 bases between. The CDR3 has 13 residues.

The V call is TRBV5-4, the J call TRBJ2-2; 9 bases match TRBD2. The CDR3 loop spans 18 amino acids. CDR1 and CDR2 (germline): SGHNT, YYREEE (reference sequence). The trim removed 6 bases at V and 6 bases at J, leaving 18 bases unmatched. The DNA of the CDR3 is TGTGCCAGCACCCGAGTCGAGCGGGAGGTTCTTGTGGCCGGGGAGCTGTTTTTT. Encoded protein: CASTRVEREVLVAGELFF.

The chain uses TRBV20-1 and TRBJ1-5, with D perhaps matching TRBD1 (5 bases). CDR1 is DFQATT, CDR2 SNEGSKA, per germline (reference sequence). The CDR3 covers 17 residues. Trimming removed 4 bases at V and 3 bases at J, with 22 bases between. CDR3 nucleotide sequence: TGCAGTGCTATCAAGATTGGGGCACACAGACCCAATCAGCCCCAGCATTTT. It yields the protein CSAIKIGAHRPNQPQHF.

This clonotype was counted at least ten times. The chain joins TRBV7-6 to TRBJ2-5, with TRBD1 identical over 10 bases. From germline, CDR1 is SGHVS and CDR2 FNYEAQ. V trimming: 1 base; J trimming: 5 bases; junction bases outside the gene matches: 4. The CDR3 runs 15 residues. The CDR3 nucleotides are TGTGCCAGCAGCTTAGGGACAGGGGGAATTGAGACCCAGTACTTC. This encodes CASSLGTGGIETQYF. Full variable domain (rest looked up from reference TRBV7-6 and TRBJ2-5): GAGVSQSPRYKVTKRGQDVALRCDPISGHVSLYWYRQALGQGPEFLTYFNYEAQQDKSGLPNDRFSAERPEGSISTLTIQRTEQRDSAMYRCASSLGTGGIETQYFGPGTRLLVL.

This clonotype showed up many times. The chain links TRBV28 to TRBJ2-7; D is ambiguous. CDR3 size: 11 residues. Germline V gene lookup returns CDR1 MDHEN and CDR2 SYDVKM. Trimming removed 3 bases at V and 6 bases at J, with 6 bases between. The CDR3 bases are TGTGCCAGCAGTTTCAATTTCGAGCAGTACTTC. This encodes CASSFNFEQYF.

This clonotype has ten or more counts. V gene TRBV5-8 combines with J gene TRBJ2-1; maybe TRBD2 (6 bases). The V gene lost 6 bases and the J gene lost 10 bases, with 14 bases spanning the gap. CDR3 size: 12 residues. Germline loops: CDR1 SGHTS, CDR2 YDEGEE. CDR3 in amino acids: CASKEGRKEQFF. DNA for the CDR3: TGTGCCAGCAAGGAGGGGAGGAAGGAGCAGTTCTTC.

This sequence joins TRBV2 and TRBJ2-7, with D hard to call. CDR3 size: 11 residues. The germline V gene has CDR1 SNHLY and CDR2 FYNNEI. V was shortened by 9 bases and J by 0 bases, with 6 bases between the two germline ends. The CDR3 protein is CARGRSYEQYF. The CDR3 coding sequence is TGTGCCAGAGGGCGCTCCTACGAGCAGTACTTC.

This clonotype was seen repeatedly, ten times or more. The chain is built from TRBV3-1 and TRBJ2-3; no clear D. V was trimmed by 0 bases and J by 2 bases, leaving 6 bases between them. There are 14 residues in the CDR3. Germline CDR1 LGHDT, CDR2 YNNKEL (reference sequence). This chain's CDR3 is CASSQDLDTDTQYF. The CDR3 DNA reads as TGTGCCAGCAGCCAAGATCTAGACACAGATACGCAGTATTTT.

The V call is TRBV12-5, the J call TRBJ2-5, with a possible D match to TRBD1 (6 bases). The CDR3 runs 13 residues. In germline, CDR1 is LGHNT, CDR2 FRNRAP. The V gene lost 6 bases and the J gene lost 2 bases, with 10 bases spanning the gap. CDR3 residues: CASGTDRQETQYF. The CDR3 DNA follows: TGTGCTAGTGGCACGGACAGACAAGAGACCCAGTACTTC.

Within the sample, this clonotype is medium-sized (0.01 to 0.1%). This sequence joins TRBV19 and TRBJ2-1; 7 bases map to TRBD2. CDR1 and CDR2 from the germline V gene are LNHDA and SQIVND (reference sequence). V was clipped by 9 bases and J by 10 bases; unmatched bases: 12. The CDR3 contains 13 residues. CDR3 residues: CASSGGPPIEQFF. CDR3 in DNA: TGTGCCAGCTCGGGAGGACCACCAATCGAGCAGTTCTTC.

This clonotype occurred many times. The rearrangement links TRBV19 to TRBJ2-3; the D gene could be TRBD1 or TRBD2 (5 bases each). This CDR3 contains 15 residues. Germline loops: CDR1 LNHDA, CDR2 SQIVND (reference sequence). V shed 6 bases and J shed 0 bases, with 13 bases lying between them. In nucleotides, the CDR3 is TGTGCCAGTAGCCCAGGGCGGGCCAGCACAGATACGCAGTATTTT. Its protein is CASSPGRASTDTQYF.

This clonotype occurred many times. The rearrangement uses TRBV7-6 and TRBJ2-1; a weak D match, TRBD1 (6 bases). The V end was cut by 1 base, the J end by 6 bases, with 13 bases between. There are 15 residues in the CDR3. Germline CDR1 is SGHVS and CDR2 is FNYEAQ. CDR3 protein: CASSLGSTRGNEQFF. CDR3 nucleotides: TGTGCCAGCAGCTTAGGCTCTACCAGGGGCAATGAGCAGTTCTTC.

In this sample, this clonotype turned up a few times. The chain joins TRBV20-1 to TRBJ2-5; the match to TRBD2 covers 10 bases. CDR1 and CDR2 (germline): DFQATT, SNEGSKA (reference sequence). V lost 5 bases and J lost 5; bases outside the gene matches: 8. This CDR3 region has 14 residues. CDR3 sequence (DNA): TGCAGTGCTCCCCTAGCGGGAGCGGCGGAGACCCAGTACTTC. Translated, it gives CSAPLAGAAETQYF.